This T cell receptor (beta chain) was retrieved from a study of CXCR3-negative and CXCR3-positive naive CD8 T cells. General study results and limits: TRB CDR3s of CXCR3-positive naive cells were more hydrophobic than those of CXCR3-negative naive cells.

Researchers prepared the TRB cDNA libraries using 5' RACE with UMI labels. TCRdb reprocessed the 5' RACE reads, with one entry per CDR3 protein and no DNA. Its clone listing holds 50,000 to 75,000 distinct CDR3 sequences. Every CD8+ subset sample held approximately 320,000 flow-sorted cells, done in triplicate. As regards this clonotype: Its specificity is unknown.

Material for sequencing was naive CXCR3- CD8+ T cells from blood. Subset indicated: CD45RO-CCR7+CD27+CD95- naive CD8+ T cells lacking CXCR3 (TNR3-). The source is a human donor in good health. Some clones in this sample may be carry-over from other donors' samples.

This chain's CDR3 is CSVEWTGRNTEAFF. The rearrangement uses TRBV29-1 and TRBJ1-1; TCRdb reports TRBD1, a call that lacks DNA to check it against. Germline CDR1 is SQVTM and CDR2 is ANQGSEA. CDR3 length: 14 residues.